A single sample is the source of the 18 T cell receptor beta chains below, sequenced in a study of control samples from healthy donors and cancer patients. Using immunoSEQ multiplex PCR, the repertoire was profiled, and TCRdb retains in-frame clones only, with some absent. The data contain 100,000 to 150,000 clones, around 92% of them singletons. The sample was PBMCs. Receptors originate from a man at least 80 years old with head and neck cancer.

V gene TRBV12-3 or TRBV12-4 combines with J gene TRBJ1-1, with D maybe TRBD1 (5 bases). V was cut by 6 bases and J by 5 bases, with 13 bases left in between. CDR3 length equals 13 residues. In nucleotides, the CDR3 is TGTGCCAGCAGCATCCAGGGAGGGACTGAAGCTTTCTTT. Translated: CASSIQGGTEAFF.

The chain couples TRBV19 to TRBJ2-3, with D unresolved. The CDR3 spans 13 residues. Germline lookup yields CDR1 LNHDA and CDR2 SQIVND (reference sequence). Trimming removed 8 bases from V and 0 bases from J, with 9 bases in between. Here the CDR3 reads CASEDHSTDTQYF. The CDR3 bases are TGTGCCAGTGAGGACCACAGCACAGATACGCAGTATTTT.

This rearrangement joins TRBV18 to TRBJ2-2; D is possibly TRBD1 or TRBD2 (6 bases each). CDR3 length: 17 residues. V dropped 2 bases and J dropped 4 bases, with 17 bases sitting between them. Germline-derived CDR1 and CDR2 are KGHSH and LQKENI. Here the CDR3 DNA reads TGTGCCAGCTCACCAAGGGGGGAAAGGGCTCTCACCGGGGAGCTGTTTTTT. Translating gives CASSPRGERALTGELFF.

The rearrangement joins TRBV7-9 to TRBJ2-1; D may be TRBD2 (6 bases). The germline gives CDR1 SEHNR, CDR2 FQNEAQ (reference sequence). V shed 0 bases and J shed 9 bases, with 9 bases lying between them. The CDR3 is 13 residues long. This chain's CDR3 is CASSLAGTLEQFF. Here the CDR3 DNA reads TGTGCCAGCAGCTTAGCCGGGACTCTTGAGCAGTTCTTC.

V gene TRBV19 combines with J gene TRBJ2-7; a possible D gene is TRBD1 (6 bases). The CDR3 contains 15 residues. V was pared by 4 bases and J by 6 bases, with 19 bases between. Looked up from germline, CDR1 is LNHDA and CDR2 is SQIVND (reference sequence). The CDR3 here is CASSTTLTLRGEQYF. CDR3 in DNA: TGTGCCAGTAGTACGACCCTGACACTCAGGGGCGAGCAGTACTTC.

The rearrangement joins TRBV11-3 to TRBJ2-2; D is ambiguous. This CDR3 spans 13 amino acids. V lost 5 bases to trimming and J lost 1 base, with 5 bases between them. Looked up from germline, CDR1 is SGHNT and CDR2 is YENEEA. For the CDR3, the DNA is TGTGCCAGCAGCCGTAAGAACACCGGGGAGCTGTTTTTT. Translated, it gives CASSRKNTGELFF. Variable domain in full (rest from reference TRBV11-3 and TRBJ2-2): EAGVVQSPRYKIIEKKQPVAFWCNPISGHNTLYWYLQNLGQGPELLIRYENEEAVDDSQLPKDRFSAERLKGVDSTLKIQPAELGDSAVYLCASSRKNTGELFFGEGSRLTVL.

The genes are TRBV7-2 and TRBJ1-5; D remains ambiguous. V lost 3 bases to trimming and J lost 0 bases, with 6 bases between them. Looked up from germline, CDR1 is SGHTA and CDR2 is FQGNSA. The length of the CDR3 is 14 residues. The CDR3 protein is CASSFGVSNQPQHF. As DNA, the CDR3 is TGTGCCAGCAGCTTCGGGGTTAGCAATCAGCCCCAGCATTTT.

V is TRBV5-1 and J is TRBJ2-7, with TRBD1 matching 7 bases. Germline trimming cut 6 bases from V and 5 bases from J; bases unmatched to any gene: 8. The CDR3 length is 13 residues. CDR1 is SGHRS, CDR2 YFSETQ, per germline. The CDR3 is CASTTGRGDEQYF. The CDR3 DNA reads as TGCGCCAGCACGACAGGGAGAGGGGACGAGCAGTACTTC.

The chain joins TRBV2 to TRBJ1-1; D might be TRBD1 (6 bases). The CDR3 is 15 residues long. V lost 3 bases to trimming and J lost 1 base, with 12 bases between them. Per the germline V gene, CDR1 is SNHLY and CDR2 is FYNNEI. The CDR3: CASSERGSGNTEAFF. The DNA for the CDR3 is TGTGCCAGCAGTGAGAGGGGGTCTGGGAACACTGAAGCTTTCTTT. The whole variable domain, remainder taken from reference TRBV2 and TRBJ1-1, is EPEVTQTPSHQVTQMGQEVILRCVPISNHLYFYWYRQILGQKVEFLVSFYNNEISEKSEIFDDQFSVERPDGSNFTLKIRSTKLEDSAMYFCASSERGSGNTEAFFGQGTRLTVV.

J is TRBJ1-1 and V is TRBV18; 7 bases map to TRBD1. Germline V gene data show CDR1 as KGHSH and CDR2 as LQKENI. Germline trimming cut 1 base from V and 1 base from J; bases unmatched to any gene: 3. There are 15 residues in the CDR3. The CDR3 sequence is CASSPRQGSNTEAFF. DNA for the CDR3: TGTGCCAGCTCACCACGACAGGGCTCGAACACTGAAGCTTTCTTT.

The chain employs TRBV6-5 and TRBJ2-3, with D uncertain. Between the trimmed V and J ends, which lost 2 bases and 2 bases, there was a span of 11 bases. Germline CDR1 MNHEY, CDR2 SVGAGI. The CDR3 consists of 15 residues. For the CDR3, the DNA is TGTGCCAGCAGTTACCCCCCGTTGGACACAGATACGCAGTATTTT. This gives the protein CASSYPPLDTDTQYF.

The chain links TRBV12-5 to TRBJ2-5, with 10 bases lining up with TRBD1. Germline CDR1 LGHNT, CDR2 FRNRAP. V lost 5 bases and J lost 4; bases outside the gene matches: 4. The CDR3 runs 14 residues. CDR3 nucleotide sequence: TGTGCTAGTGGTCCAGGACAGGGGGTAGAGACCCAGTACTTC. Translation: CASGPGQGVETQYF.

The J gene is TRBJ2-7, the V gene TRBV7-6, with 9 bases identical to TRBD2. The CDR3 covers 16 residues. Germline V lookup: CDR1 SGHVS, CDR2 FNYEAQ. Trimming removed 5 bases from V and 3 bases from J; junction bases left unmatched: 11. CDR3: CASSPGVAGGIYEQYF. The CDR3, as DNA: TGTGCCAGCAGCCCAGGAGTCGCGGGAGGGATCTACGAGCAGTACTTC.

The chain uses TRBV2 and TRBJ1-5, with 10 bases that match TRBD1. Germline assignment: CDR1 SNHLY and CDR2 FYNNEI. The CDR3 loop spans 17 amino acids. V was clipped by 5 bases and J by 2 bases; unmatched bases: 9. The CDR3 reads CASSYGTGATGNQPQHF. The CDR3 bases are TGTGCCAGCAGTTACGGGACAGGGGCGACGGGCAATCAGCCCCAGCATTTT. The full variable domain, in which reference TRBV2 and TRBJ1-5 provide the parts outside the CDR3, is EPEVTQTPSHQVTQMGQEVILRCVPISNHLYFYWYRQILGQKVEFLVSFYNNEISEKSEIFDDQFSVERPDGSNFTLKIRSTKLEDSAMYFCASSYGTGATGNQPQHFGDGTRLSIL.

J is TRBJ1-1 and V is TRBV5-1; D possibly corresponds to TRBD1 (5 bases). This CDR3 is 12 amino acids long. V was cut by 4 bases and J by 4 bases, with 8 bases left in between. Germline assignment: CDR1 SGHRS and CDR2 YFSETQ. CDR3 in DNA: TGCGCCAGCAGCATAGACAGCACTGAAGCTTTCTTT. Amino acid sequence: CASSIDSTEAFF.

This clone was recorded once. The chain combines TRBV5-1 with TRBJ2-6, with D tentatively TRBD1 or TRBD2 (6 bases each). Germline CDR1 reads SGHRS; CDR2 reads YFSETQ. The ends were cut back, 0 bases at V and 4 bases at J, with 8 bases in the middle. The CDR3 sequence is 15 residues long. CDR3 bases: TGCGCCAGCAGCTTGGGGGGGGCCGGGGCCAACGTCCTGACTTTC. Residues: CASSLGGAGANVLTF.

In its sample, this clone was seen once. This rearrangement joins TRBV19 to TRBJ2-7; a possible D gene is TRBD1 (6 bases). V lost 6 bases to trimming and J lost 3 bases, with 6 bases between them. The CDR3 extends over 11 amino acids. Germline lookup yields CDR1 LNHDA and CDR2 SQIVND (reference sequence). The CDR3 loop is CASRDSYEQYF. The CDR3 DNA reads TGTGCCAGTAGGGACAGCTACGAGCAGTACTTC. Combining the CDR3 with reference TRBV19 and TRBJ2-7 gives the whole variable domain DGGITQSPKYLFRKEGQNVTLSCEQNLNHDAMYWYRQDPGQGLRLIYYSQIVNDFQKGDIAEGYSVSREKKESFPLTVTSAQKNPTAFYLCASRDSYEQYFGPGTRLTVT.

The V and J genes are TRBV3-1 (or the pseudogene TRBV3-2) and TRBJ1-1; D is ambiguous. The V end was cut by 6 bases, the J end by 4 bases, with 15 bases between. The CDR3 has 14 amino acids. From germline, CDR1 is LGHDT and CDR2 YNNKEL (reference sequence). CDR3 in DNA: TGTGCCAGCAGTAAATTCGAGGGAGTCACTGAAGCTTTCTTT. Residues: CASSKFEGVTEAFF.